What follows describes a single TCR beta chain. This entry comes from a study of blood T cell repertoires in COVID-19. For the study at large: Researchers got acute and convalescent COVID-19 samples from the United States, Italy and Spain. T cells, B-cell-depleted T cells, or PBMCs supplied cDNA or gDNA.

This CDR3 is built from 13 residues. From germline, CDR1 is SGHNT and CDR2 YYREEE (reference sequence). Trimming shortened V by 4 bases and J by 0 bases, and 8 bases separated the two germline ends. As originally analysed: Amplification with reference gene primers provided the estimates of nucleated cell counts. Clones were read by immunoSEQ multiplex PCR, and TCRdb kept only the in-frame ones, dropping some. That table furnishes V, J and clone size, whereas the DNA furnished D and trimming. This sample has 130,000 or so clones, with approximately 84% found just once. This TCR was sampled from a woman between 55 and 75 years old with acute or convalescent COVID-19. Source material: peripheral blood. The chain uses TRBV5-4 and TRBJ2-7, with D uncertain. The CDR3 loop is CASSGANSYEQYF. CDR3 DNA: TGTGCCAGCAGCGGAGCGAACTCCTACGAGCAGTACTTC.